The clone carrying this T cell receptor beta chain was counted only a few times. TCR beta cDNA came from roughly 450 ng total RNA, primed with a constant-region primer. Employing slightly modified ARM-PCR, three nested multiplex PCR rounds were run, and these gave rise to the TCR beta libraries. Investigators reported that the first two PCR rounds, at roughly 10 cycles each, used TRBV1-TRBV30 forward primers with a C-beta reverse primer. TCRdb re-called the multiplex PCR reads with MiXCR, one entry per CDR3 protein. The table has 300,000 to 400,000 distinct CDR3 sequences, 65% seen once. Both blood RNA, taken from unsorted whole blood, and germline DNA were extracted. The data were taken from a study of tumor-infiltrating lymphocytes in primary liver carcinoma. From germline, CDR1 is MNHEY and CDR2 SVGEGT. The CDR3 spans 12 residues. Between the trimmed V and J ends, which lost 8 bases and 8 bases, there was a span of 12 bases.

This TCR was recovered from a middle-aged man with primary liver carcinoma and hepatitis B virus infection. Sequencing input: peripheral blood. V is TRBV6-2 or TRBV6-3 and J is TRBJ1-4; D gene uncertain. The CDR3 DNA follows: TGTGCCAGCCCGCAAGGGCGGGAAAAACTGTTTTTT. The encoded protein is CASPQGREKLFF.